This T cell receptor beta chain was profiled in a study of shared clonotypes between healthy human individuals. Whole-study findings and limits: Sampling covered nothing but blood. Tissue TCR repertoires likely differ from those found in blood. Represented diversity, genetic and exposure-history alike, was limited by few donors.

The CDR3 is 16 residues long. Germline V lookup: CDR1 SGHTA, CDR2 FQGNSA. The V segment lost 1 base and the J segment 2 bases; nucleotides outside the gene matches: 0. The study drew all its donors from Caucasian adults living in Nashville, Tennessee. Sequencing was performed with immunoSEQ multiplex PCR; in TCRdb, only in-frame clones are kept and a portion is missing. The sample shows fewer than 650,000 clones, 76% of them seen only once. This clone has just one count. The antigen remains unidentified. The V gene is TRBV7-2, the J gene TRBJ2-1; TRBD2 matches 12 bases. The sample was PBMCs. This clonotype was sampled from a woman aged 40 to 49 in good health. Some clones in this sample may be carry-over from other donors' samples. The CDR3 region is CASSLGTSGTYNEQFF. Written as DNA, the CDR3 is TGTGCCAGCAGCTTAGGGACTAGCGGGACCTACAATGAGCAGTTCTTC.